These T cell receptor beta chains were read from a single sample in a study of neurological immune-mediated disorders. One entry per CDR3 protein, called by TCRdb with MiXCR from the 5' RACE reads. The sample has some 26,000 distinct CDR3 sequences, roughly 6.7% seen once. Material for sequencing was PBMCs. The receptors shown here come from a woman between 50 and 59 years old in good health. Both conserved end residues are part of each CDR3. A D gene is named only where the DNA matches it firmly. Only part of the rows carry a size: once, few, many, or a class if the clone is expanded.

TRBJ1-2 | NA | NA | TRBV2 | CASDTGGYTF | TGTGCCAGCGACACGGGAGGCTACACCTTC
TRBJ1-5 | NA | many | TRBV28 | CASRTAGLGSNQPQHF | TGTGCCAGCAGAACTGCAGGACTGGGATCAAATCAGCCCCAGCATTTT
TRBJ2-5 | NA | many | TRBV7-2 | CASSSQGGQIETQYF | TGTGCCAGCAGCTCACAAGGGGGACAAATAGAGACCCAGTACTTC
TRBJ2-2 | NA | many | TRBV14 | CASSQNGNTGELFF | TGTGCCAGCAGCCAAAACGGGAACACCGGGGAGCTGTTTTTT
TRBJ2-1 | TRBD2 | many | TRBV5-1 | CASSFLAGDYSYNEQFF | TGCGCCAGCAGCTTCCTAGCGGGGGACTACTCCTACAATGAGCAGTTCTTC
TRBJ2-2 | NA | many | TRBV4-1 | CASSQDIGGSQSTGELFF | TGCGCCAGCAGCCAAGATATAGGAGGCAGCCAGTCCACCGGGGAGCTGTTTTTT
TRBJ1-4 | NA | many | TRBV7-9 | CASSDNSKGGKLFF | TGTGCCAGCAGCGATAATTCCAAGGGGGGAAAACTGTTTTTT
TRBJ1-5 | TRBD1 | many | TRBV2 | CASSERDRGHQPQHF | TGTGCCAGCAGTGAACGGGACAGGGGTCATCAGCCCCAGCATTTT
TRBJ2-7 | TRBD1 | many | TRBV7-3 | CASSPTGEDEQYF | TGTGCCAGCAGCCCGACAGGGGAGGACGAGCAGTACTTC
TRBJ2-7 | NA | many | TRBV10-3 | CAIAEGRESYEQYF | TGTGCCATCGCAGAGGGCAGAGAATCCTACGAGCAGTACTTC
TRBJ1-3 | TRBD1 | NA | TRBV11-2 | CASRRDRGQLLPGNTIYF | TGTGCCAGCCGCCGGGACAGGGGCCAGCTGCTGCCTGGAAACACCATATATTTT
TRBJ2-2 | TRBD2 | many | TRBV12-3/TRBV12-4 | CASRLIREAGGELFF | TGTGCCAGCAGACTTATACGGGAGGCCGGCGGGGAGCTGTTTTTT
TRBJ2-1 | TRBD2 | NA | TRBV15 | CATSRLAGDYNEQFF | TGTGCCACCAGCAGACTAGCGGGGGACTACAATGAGCAGTTCTTC
TRBJ2-5 | NA | few | TRBV20-1 | CSARDILEGQETQYF | TGCAGTGCTAGAGATATACTGGAGGGACAAGAGACCCAGTACTTC
TRBJ2-7 | NA | many | TRBV20-1 | CSAISGRLPYEQYF | TGCAGTGCTATCTCGGGGAGGCTACCCTACGAGCAGTACTTC
TRBJ2-3 | TRBD2 | many | TRBV20-1 | CSASPGTSGEAGQYF | TGCAGTGCTAGCCCCGGGACTAGCGGGGAGGCGGGGCAGTATTTT
TRBJ2-7 | TRBD2 | NA | TRBV7-8 | CASTLVAGNYEKYF | TGTGCCAGCACCCTAGTAGCGGGAAACTACGAGAAGTACTTC
TRBJ1-4 | NA | many | TRBV7-2 | CASSLRAGKLFF | TGTGCCAGCAGCTTAAGGGCCGGGAAACTGTTTTTT
TRBJ1-2 | NA | many | TRBV20-1 | CSARDLRVTLGYGYTF | TGCAGTGCTAGAGATCTTCGGGTTACTTTGGGTTATGGCTACACCTTC
TRBJ2-7 | NA | many | TRBV12-3/TRBV12-4 | CASRMDYNEQYF | TGTGCCAGCAGGATGGACTATAACGAGCAGTACTTC
TRBJ2-1 | NA | many | TRBV20-1 | CSAGDNEQFF | TGCAGTGCTGGGGACAATGAGCAGTTCTTC
TRBJ1-1 | NA | many | TRBV12-3/TRBV12-4 | CASSLSGDNTEAFF | TGTGCCAGCAGTTTATCAGGGGACAACACTGAAGCTTTCTTT
TRBJ1-1 | NA | few | TRBV19 | CASSIQGRSEAFF | TGTGCCAGTAGTATCCAGGGAAGGTCTGAAGCTTTCTTT
TRBJ2-3 | TRBD1 | few | TRBV28 | CASSLPSGQGTDTQYF | TGTGCCAGCAGTCTACCTTCGGGACAGGGAACAGATACGCAGTATTTT
TRBJ1-5 | TRBD1 | few | TRBV7-9 | CACGDSVNQPQHF | TGTGCCTGCGGGGACAGCGTCAATCAGCCCCAGCATTTT
TRBJ2-7 | NA | many | TRBV6-2/TRBV6-3 | CATALGTYEQYF | TGTGCCACCGCGCTCGGAACCTACGAGCAGTACTTC
TRBJ1-4 | TRBD1 | many | TRBV6-5 | CATKQGKLFSTNEKLFF | TGTGCCACCAAACAGGGGAAACTCTTCTCAACTAATGAAAAACTGTTTTTT
TRBJ1-5 | TRBD1 | many | TRBV5-5 | CASTLTGVEQPQHF | TGTGCCAGCACCTTGACAGGGGTAGAACAGCCCCAGCATTTT
TRBJ2-3 | TRBD1 | NA | TRBV9 | CASSVTGTGNLDTQYF | TGTGCCAGCAGCGTAACCGGGACAGGGAACCTAGATACGCAGTATTTT
TRBJ2-5 | NA | many | TRBV5-1 | CASSLVGDSETQYF | TGCGCCAGCAGCTTGGTAGGGGACTCGGAGACCCAGTACTTC
TRBJ1-2 | TRBD1 | many | TRBV7-2 | CASSLEGTGVRGYTF | TGTGCCAGCAGCTTGGAGGGGACAGGAGTTAGGGGCTACACCTTC
TRBJ2-1 | TRBD2 | medium-sized | TRBV5-6 | CASSFNSGGYNEQFF | TGTGCCAGCAGCTTTAACAGCGGGGGGTATAATGAGCAGTTCTTC
TRBJ1-6 | TRBD1 | many | TRBV7-2 | CASSFQRRTGPSPLHF | TGTGCCAGCAGCTTCCAGAGGCGGACAGGTCCTTCACCCCTCCACTTT
TRBJ2-1 | TRBD1 | many | TRBV2 | CASDNRGWVDEQFF | TGTGCCAGCGATAACAGGGGATGGGTCGATGAGCAGTTCTTC
TRBJ2-5 | NA | many | TRBV7-2 | CASSFPGTAQEAQYF | TGTGCCAGCAGCTTTCCCGGGACCGCCCAAGAGGCCCAGTACTTC
TRBJ1-6 | TRBD1 | many | TRBV20-1 | CSARTGGNISPLHF | TGCAGTGCCCGGACAGGGGGAAACATTTCACCCCTCCACTTT
TRBJ2-7 | NA | many | TRBV29-1 | CSVVGIYEQYF | TGCAGCGTTGTGGGGATCTACGAGCAGTACTTC
TRBJ1-2 | NA | many | TRBV9 | CASSPTANYGYTF | TGTGCCAGCAGCCCGACAGCTAACTATGGCTACACCTTC
TRBJ1-4 | NA | many | TRBV9 | CASSVGAGGSATNEKLFF | TGTGCCAGCAGCGTAGGGGCTGGGGGGTCAGCAACTAATGAAAAACTGTTTTTT
TRBJ2-2 | TRBD2 | many | TRBV7-2 | CASAGGGAGELFF | TGTGCCAGCGCTGGCGGGGGGGCCGGGGAGCTGTTTTTT
TRBJ2-7 | NA | many | TRBV28 | CASSFRGGSYEQYF | TGTGCCAGCAGTTTTCGAGGGGGTAGCTACGAGCAGTACTTC
TRBJ1-1 | NA | many | TRBV4-1 | CASSQDTWAGQAFF | TGCGCCAGCAGCCAAGATACCTGGGCAGGTCAAGCTTTCTTT
TRBJ1-4 | NA | many | TRBV5-1 | CASSTDRGNEKLFF | TGCGCCAGCAGCACGGACAGAGGGAATGAAAAACTGTTTTTT
TRBJ1-4 | TRBD1 | many | TRBV7-9 | CASSPGQGAEKLFF | TGTGCCAGCAGCCCTGGACAGGGGGCGGAAAAACTGTTTTTT
TRBJ2-2 | TRBD2 | medium-sized | TRBV6-5 | CASSDSGENTGELFF | TGTGCCAGCAGTGATAGCGGGGAGAACACCGGGGAGCTGTTTTTT
TRBJ1-6 | NA | many | TRBV7-9 | CASSLDGRAASSYNSPLHF | TGTGCCAGCAGCTTAGATGGGCGGGCGGCGAGCTCCTATAATTCACCCCTCCACTTT